The rows below give T cell receptor beta chains drawn from one sample of a study of blood T cell repertoires in COVID-19. Only in-frame clones appear in the TCRdb table, and some are missing; sequencing was by immunoSEQ multiplex PCR. The sample lists about 270,000 clones; around 89% were seen once. The specimen sequenced was PBMCs or T cells enriched from blood (not recorded which). The origin of the receptors is a woman aged 18-29 years who had recovered from COVID-19. The CDR3 runs from the conserved cysteine through the conserved F or W. The D gene is left open where the match is weak. The size field is filled for only some rows; it gives once, few, many or a size class.

clone_size	d_call	j_call	v_call	cdr3_nt	cdr3_aa
.	TRBD2	TRBJ2-3	TRBV7-7	TGTGCTAGCAGTTCTATGACTAGCGGGGGGTACACAGATACGCAGTATTTT	CASSSMTSGGYTDTQYF
.	TRBD2	TRBJ2-5	TRBV5-1	TGCGCCAGCAGCCCGGGACTAGCGGGAGCGGAGACCCAGTACTTC	CASSPGLAGAETQYF
few	.	TRBJ1-5	TRBV5-6	TGTGCCAGCAGCTTACAGGGCCCGTATCAGCCCCAGCATTTT	CASSLQGPYQPQHF
once	.	TRBJ1-6	TRBV4-1	TGCGCCAGCAGCCAAGCGGGTTCGGGCGGTGGAGGTAATTCACCCCTCCACTTT	CASSQAGSGGGGNSPLHF
.	.	TRBJ1-3	TRBV11-3	TGTGCCAGCAGCGGACCAGGGGTTCGAAACACCATATATTTT	CASSGPGVRNTIYF
.	.	TRBJ1-1	TRBV29-1	TGCAGCGTTGAGGAGGGAGGGGAGCGAGCTTTCTTT	CSVEEGGERAFF
.	TRBD1	TRBJ1-2	TRBV5-4	TGTGCCAGCAGCCCCGGGACAGGGGGAAAGAGATATGGCTACACCTTC	CASSPGTGGKRYGYTF
.	TRBD1	TRBJ1-2	TRBV24-1	TGTGCCACCAGTGAGTCGAGACAGGGAATAGGGGGTGGCTACACCTTC	CATSESRQGIGGGYTF
once	.	TRBJ2-7	TRBV5-1	TGCGCCAGCAGCGTGACAGGTTTCACCTACGAGCAGTACTTC	CASSVTGFTYEQYF
.	.	TRBJ1-2	TRBV30	TGTGCCTGGAGTAGGCGCGGGGGGGTCTATGGCTACACCTTC	CAWSRRGGVYGYTF
.	.	TRBJ2-1	TRBV20-1	TGCAGTGCTTACAGGGACGATGAGCAGTTCTTC	CSAYRDDEQFF
.	TRBD2	TRBJ2-5	TRBV28	TGTGCCAGCAGTTTTAGAGGTAGCGGGAGCCGAAGGTACTTC	CASSFRGSGSRRYF
.	.	TRBJ1-1	TRBV7-9	TGTGCCAGCAGCTTAGGTCGGGGAATGGGCGCTGAAGCTTTCTTT	CASSLGRGMGAEAFF
.	TRBD2	TRBJ2-1	TRBV5-1	TGCGCCAGCAGAGAAACCGGGACTACCCACAATGAGCAGTTCTTC	CASRETGTTHNEQFF
.	.	TRBJ1-5	TRBV7-6	TGTGCCAGCAGCTTATCCACAGGGAGCAATCAGCCCCAGCATTTT	CASSLSTGSNQPQHF
.	.	TRBJ1-2	TRBV3-1/TRBV3-2	TGTGCCAGCAGCCAAGTCCAGGCAGGGCTACCCTATGGCTACACCTTC	CASSQVQAGLPYGYTF
.	TRBD2	TRBJ2-3	TRBV6-5	TGTGCCAGCAGCCGGGACTACGGGGGCACAGATACGCAGTATTTT	CASSRDYGGTDTQYF
.	TRBD1	TRBJ2-7	TRBV5-6	TGTGCCAGCAGCTTTAGGGGACAGGGGTCCTACGAGCAGTACTTC	CASSFRGQGSYEQYF
.	TRBD2	TRBJ2-5	TRBV6-5	TGTGCCAGCAGTTACGCACTAGCGGGCTTTTTAGGGACCCAGTACTTC	CASSYALAGFLGTQYF
.	.	TRBJ2-3	TRBV10-3	TGTGCCATCAGTAACCGGAGTTGGGTAGTCGCAGATACGCAGTATTTT	CAISNRSWVVADTQYF
once	.	TRBJ2-5	TRBV20-1	TGCAGTGCTAGTAGGGGATTGGGGGGTTTTCAAGAGACCCAGTACTTC	CSASRGLGGFQETQYF
.	TRBD2	TRBJ2-3	TRBV6-5	TGTGCCAGCAGTCCACTAGCGGGGGGGCCCGATACGCAGTATTTT	CASSPLAGGPDTQYF
.	.	TRBJ2-7	TRBV18	TGTGCCAGCTCACCACAGCGAAACTACGAGCAGTACTTC	CASSPQRNYEQYF
.	.	TRBJ1-2	TRBV5-4	TGTGCCAGCAGCCCCCGGGGGGAATATGGCTACACCTTC	CASSPRGEYGYTF
.	.	TRBJ1-2	TRBV5-1	TGCGCCAGCAGCGATAAATGGACAGCCGGGACCTATGGCTACACCTTC	CASSDKWTAGTYGYTF
.	.	TRBJ1-1	TRBV6-5	TGTGCCAGCAGTTACGAGGTTAGGAGGCCTGAAGCTTTCTTT	CASSYEVRRPEAFF
.	.	TRBJ2-1	TRBV5-6	TGTGCCAGCAGCTTGGCCCTTCAGGGGTTCACGCAGTTCTTC	CASSLALQGFTQFF
.	TRBD1	TRBJ1-2	TRBV28	TGTGCCAGCTGGTCTCGGGACAGGGTAGGCTACACCTTC	CASWSRDRVGYTF
.	TRBD1	TRBJ1-1	TRBV7-3	TGTGCCAGCAGCCCCAGACAGGGCCTGAACACTGAAGCTTTCTTT	CASSPRQGLNTEAFF
.	.	TRBJ1-2	TRBV7-6	TGTGCCAGTTCATCGGGGGACTATGGCTACACCTTC	CASSSGDYGYTF
.	.	TRBJ1-2	TRBV19	TGTGCCAGTAGTGAGGTCGGCAGCAGATTAGGCTACACCTTC	CASSEVGSRLGYTF
.	TRBD1	TRBJ1-1	TRBV3-1/TRBV3-2	TGTGCCAGCAGCTTGACAGGGGTAGAAAACACTGAAGCTTTCTTT	CASSLTGVENTEAFF
once	.	TRBJ1-1	TRBV9	TGTGCCAGCAGCGTAGATATGAACACTGAAGCTTTCTTT	CASSVDMNTEAFF
.	.	TRBJ1-6	TRBV5-1	TGCGCCAGCAAAGATCCTAGCTCCTATAATTCACCCCTCCACTTT	CASKDPSSYNSPLHF
.	TRBD1	TRBJ1-1	TRBV6-5	TGTGCCACACACTTGGGACAGGGGACTGAAGCTTTCTTT	CATHLGQGTEAFF
.	TRBD1	TRBJ2-7	TRBV14	TGTGCCAGCAGCCACCCCGGGACAGGGATCTACGAGCAGTACTTC	CASSHPGTGIYEQYF
.	.	TRBJ1-2	TRBV5-6	TGTGCCAGCAGCGATCTGACAGGAGGTGAGGGCTATGGCTACACCTTC	CASSDLTGGEGYGYTF
.	TRBD1	TRBJ2-1	TRBV5-1	TGCGCCAGCAGCTCGGGACAGGGAAAGATCTACAATGAGCAGTTCTTC	CASSSGQGKIYNEQFF
.	TRBD1	TRBJ2-2	TRBV19	TGTGCCAGTAGTGTTCCCCCGGGACAGCTGAACACCGGGGAGCTGTTTTTT	CASSVPPGQLNTGELFF
.	.	TRBJ1-2	TRBV28	TGTGCCAGCAGTTCGTCGGTAGGCTACACCTTC	CASSSSVGYTF
.	.	TRBJ2-5	TRBV21-1	TGTGCCACGTGGGGCGGGGCCCAAGAGACCCAGTACTTC	CATWGGAQETQYF
once	.	TRBJ1-2	TRBV5-1	TGCGCCAGCAGCGACGGGGAACCCCTCAACTATGGCTACACCTTC	CASSDGEPLNYGYTF
.	TRBD2	TRBJ2-1	TRBV7-3	TGTGCCAGCAGCCCAACCGGGACTAGCTCATACAATGAGCAGTTCTTC	CASSPTGTSSYNEQFF
.	.	TRBJ2-5	TRBV7-9	TGTGCCAGCAGCTTAGTAAATCTAGTCTACCAAGAGACCCAGTACTTC	CASSLVNLVYQETQYF
.	TRBD2	TRBJ2-5	TRBV13	TGTGCCAGCAGCAATCGGGGGGGCAGCGAGACCCAGTACTTC	CASSNRGGSETQYF
.	.	TRBJ2-7	TRBV7-9	TGTGCCAGCAGCTTAGCCCACTACGAGCAGTACTTC	CASSLAHYEQYF